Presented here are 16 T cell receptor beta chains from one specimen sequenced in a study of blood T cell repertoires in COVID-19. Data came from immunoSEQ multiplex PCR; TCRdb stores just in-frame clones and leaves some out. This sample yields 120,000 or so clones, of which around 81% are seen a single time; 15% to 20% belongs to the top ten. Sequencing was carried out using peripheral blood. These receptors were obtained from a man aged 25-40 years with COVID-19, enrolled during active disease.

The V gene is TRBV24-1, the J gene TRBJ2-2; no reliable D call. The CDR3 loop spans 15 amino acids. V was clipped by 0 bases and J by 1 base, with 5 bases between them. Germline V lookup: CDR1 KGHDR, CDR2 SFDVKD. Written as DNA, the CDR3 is TGTGCCACCAGTGATTTGGGTAGGAACACCGGGGAGCTGTTTTTT. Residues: CATSDLGRNTGELFF.

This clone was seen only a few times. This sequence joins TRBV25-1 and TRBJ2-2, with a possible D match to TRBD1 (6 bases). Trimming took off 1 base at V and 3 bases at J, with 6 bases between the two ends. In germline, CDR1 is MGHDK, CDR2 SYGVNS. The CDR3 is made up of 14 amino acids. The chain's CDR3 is CASSESGDTGELFF. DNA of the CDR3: TGTGCCAGCAGTGAATCAGGGGACACCGGGGAGCTGTTTTTT.

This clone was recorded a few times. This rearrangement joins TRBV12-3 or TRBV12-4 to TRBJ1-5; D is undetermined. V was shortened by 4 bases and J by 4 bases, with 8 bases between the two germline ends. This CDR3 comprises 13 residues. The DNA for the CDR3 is TGTGCCAGCAGTTCCTCCGGGAATCAGCCCCAGCATTTT. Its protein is CASSSSGNQPQHF.

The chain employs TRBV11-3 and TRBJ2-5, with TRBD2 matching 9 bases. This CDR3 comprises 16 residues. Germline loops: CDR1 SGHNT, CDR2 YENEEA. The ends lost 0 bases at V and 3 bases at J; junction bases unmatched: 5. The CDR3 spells CASSLEAGGWEETQYF. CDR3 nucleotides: TGTGCCAGCAGCTTAGAAGCGGGGGGTTGGGAAGAGACCCAGTACTTC.

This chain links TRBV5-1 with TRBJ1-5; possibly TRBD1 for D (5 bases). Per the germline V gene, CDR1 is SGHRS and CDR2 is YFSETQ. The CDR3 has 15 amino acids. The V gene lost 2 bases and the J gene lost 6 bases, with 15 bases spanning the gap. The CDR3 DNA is TGCGCCAGCAGCTTCGGGGGGTTGGATGGTCAGCCCCAGCATTTT. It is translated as CASSFGGLDGQPQHF. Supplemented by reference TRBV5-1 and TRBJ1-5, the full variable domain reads KAGVTQTPRYLIKTRGQQVTLSCSPISGHRSVSWYQQTPGQGLQFLFEYFSETQRNKGNFPGRFSGRQFSNSRSEMNVSTLELGDSALYLCASSFGGLDGQPQHFGDGTRLSIL.

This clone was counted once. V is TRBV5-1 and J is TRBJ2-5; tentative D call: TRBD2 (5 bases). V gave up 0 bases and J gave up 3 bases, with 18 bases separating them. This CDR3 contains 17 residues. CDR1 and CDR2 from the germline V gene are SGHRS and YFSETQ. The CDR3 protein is CASSLDPPGNGEETQYF. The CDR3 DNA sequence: TGCGCCAGCAGCTTGGACCCTCCGGGGAACGGGGAAGAGACCCAGTACTTC.

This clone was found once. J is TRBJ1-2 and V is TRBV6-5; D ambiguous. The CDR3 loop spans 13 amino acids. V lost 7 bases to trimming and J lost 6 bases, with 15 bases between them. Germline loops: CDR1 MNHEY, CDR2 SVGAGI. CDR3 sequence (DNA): TGTGCCAGCAAGAGGGCAGTCTCGGATGGCTACACCTTC. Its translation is CASKRAVSDGYTF.

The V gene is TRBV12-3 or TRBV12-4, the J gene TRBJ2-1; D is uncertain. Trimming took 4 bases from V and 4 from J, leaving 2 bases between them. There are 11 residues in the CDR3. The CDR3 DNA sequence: TGTGCCAGCAGTTCATACAATGAGCAGTTCTTC. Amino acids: CASSSYNEQFF.

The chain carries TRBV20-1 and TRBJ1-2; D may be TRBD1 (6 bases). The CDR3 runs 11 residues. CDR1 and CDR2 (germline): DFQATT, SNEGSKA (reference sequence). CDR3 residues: CSCKQGNGYTF. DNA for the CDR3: TGCAGCTGCAAACAGGGAAATGGCTACACCTTC.

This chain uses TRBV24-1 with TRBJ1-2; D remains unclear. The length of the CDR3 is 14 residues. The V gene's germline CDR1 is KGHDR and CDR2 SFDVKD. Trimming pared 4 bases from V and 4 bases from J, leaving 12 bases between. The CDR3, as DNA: TGTGCCACCAGTGACCAAGGGAGCAGCTATGGCTACACCTTC. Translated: CATSDQGSSYGYTF.

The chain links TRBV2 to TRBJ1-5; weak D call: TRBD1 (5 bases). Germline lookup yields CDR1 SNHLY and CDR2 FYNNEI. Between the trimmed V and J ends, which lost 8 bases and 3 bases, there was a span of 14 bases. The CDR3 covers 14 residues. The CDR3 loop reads CASAAGRNNQPQHF. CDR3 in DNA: TGTGCCAGCGCGGCAGGGCGCAACAATCAGCCCCAGCATTTT.

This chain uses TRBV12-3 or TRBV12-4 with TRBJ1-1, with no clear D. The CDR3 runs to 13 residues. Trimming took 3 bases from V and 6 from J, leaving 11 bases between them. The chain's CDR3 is CASSFGSAAEAFF. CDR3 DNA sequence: TGTGCCAGCAGTTTCGGGTCGGCAGCTGAAGCTTTCTTT.

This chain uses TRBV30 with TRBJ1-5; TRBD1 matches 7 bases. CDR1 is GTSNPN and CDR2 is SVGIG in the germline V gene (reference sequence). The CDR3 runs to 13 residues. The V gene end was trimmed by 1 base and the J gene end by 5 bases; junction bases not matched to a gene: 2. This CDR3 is CAWSAQGDQPQHF. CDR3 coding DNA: TGTGCCTGGAGTGCCCAGGGGGATCAGCCCCAGCATTTT.

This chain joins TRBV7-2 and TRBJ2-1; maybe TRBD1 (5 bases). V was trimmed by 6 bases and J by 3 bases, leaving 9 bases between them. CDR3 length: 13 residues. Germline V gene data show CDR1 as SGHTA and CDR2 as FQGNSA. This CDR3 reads CASRPDSYNEQFF. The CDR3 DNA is TGTGCCAGCAGACCCGACAGCTACAATGAGCAGTTCTTC.

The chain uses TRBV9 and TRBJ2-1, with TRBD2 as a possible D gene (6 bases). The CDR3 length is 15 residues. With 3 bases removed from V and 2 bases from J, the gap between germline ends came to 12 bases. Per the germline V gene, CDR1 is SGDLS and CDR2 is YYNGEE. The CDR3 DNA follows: TGTGCCAGCAGCGCTACTAGCTCCCCCTACAATGAGCAGTTCTTC. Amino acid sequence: CASSATSSPYNEQFF.

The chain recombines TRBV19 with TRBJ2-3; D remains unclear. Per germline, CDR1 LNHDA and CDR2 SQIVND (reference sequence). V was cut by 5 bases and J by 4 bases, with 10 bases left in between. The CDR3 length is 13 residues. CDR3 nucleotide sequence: TGTGCCAGTAGTTCGGTAACGTCAGATACGCAGTATTTT. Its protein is CASSSVTSDTQYF.